One sample yielded the 9 T cell receptor beta chains listed below, sequenced in a study of cytomegalovirus exposure and HLA in healthy donors. PCR primers comprised 60 Vbeta and 13 Jbeta primers. Some clones are missing from TCRdb's copy, which holds only in-frame ones; the method was immunoSEQ multiplex PCR. The sample has under 200,000 clones; 68% are singletons. The sample taken for sequencing was PBMCs. These receptors all come from a man between 45 and 60 years old in good health and CMV-seronegative.

Note on this clone: The sample contains more than one DNA sequence encoding this CDR3. The chain joins TRBV2 to TRBJ1-5, with TRBD1 identical over 7 bases. J was trimmed by 6 bases and V by 7 bases; bases with no gene match: 6. Germline V gene data show CDR1 as SNHLY and CDR2 as FYNNEI. The CDR3 is 13 residues long. The DNA for the CDR3 is TGTGCCAGCACCGGGACAGCACTTCAGCCCCAGCATTTT. Translated, it gives CASTGTALQPQHF.

The chain links TRBV5-1 to TRBJ2-7; possibly TRBD1 for D (6 bases). The germline gives CDR1 SGHRS, CDR2 YFSETQ. The CDR3 length is 14 residues. The ends were cut back, 2 bases at V and 2 bases at J, with 11 bases in the middle. The CDR3 sequence: CASSFEGTPYEQYF. Here the CDR3 DNA reads TGCGCCAGCAGCTTTGAGGGGACACCCTACGAGCAGTACTTC. Supplemented by reference TRBV5-1 and TRBJ2-7, the full variable domain reads KAGVTQTPRYLIKTRGQQVTLSCSPISGHRSVSWYQQTPGQGLQFLFEYFSETQRNKGNFPGRFSGRQFSNSRSEMNVSTLELGDSALYLCASSFEGTPYEQYFGPGTRLTVT.

This rearrangement joins TRBV7-8 to TRBJ2-5; 11 nucleotides line up with TRBD2. This CDR3 comprises 16 residues. Germline V gives CDR1 SGHVS, CDR2 FQNEAQ. V was clipped by 5 bases and J by 4 bases; unmatched bases: 9. In DNA form, the CDR3 reads TGTGCCAGCAGCATCCTTAGCGGGGGGGCCGGAGAGACCCAGTACTTC. Translating gives CASSILSGGAGETQYF.

The CDR3 bases are TGCGCCAGCAGCCAAGATCTGCTAGGGTATTGGGGCCAAGGAGCAGATACGCAGTATTTT. This translates into CASSQDLLGYWGQGADTQYF. The chain employs TRBV4-3 and TRBJ2-3; the D gene is possibly TRBD1 (5 bases). This CDR3 is 20 amino acids long. V lost 0 bases and J lost 4, with 26 bases in between. Germline values: CDR1 LGHNA, CDR2 YSLEER.

This rearrangement joins TRBV5-1 to TRBJ2-3, with TRBD2 identical over 8 bases. Trimming cost V 0 bases and J 2 bases; bases outside gene matches: 2. Germline assignment: CDR1 SGHRS and CDR2 YFSETQ. This CDR3 region has 15 residues. The CDR3 DNA is TGCGCCAGCAGCTTGGTAGCGGGGCACACAGATACGCAGTATTTT. Its protein product is CASSLVAGHTDTQYF.

The sample holds a few counts of this clone. This rearrangement joins TRBV13 to TRBJ1-6; 9 bases agree with TRBD1. Per the germline V gene, CDR1 is PRHDT and CDR2 is FYEKMQ (reference sequence). V gave up 10 bases and J gave up 10 bases; unmatched junction bases: 8. The CDR3 spans 13 residues. CDR3 bases: TGTGCCACCTCAACAGGGGGCCGATCACCCCTCCACTTT. Protein sequence: CATSTGGRSPLHF. The full variable domain, its missing parts supplied by reference TRBV13 and TRBJ1-6, is AAGVIQSPRHLIKEKRETATLKCYPIPRHDTVYWYQQGPGQDPQFLISFYEKMQSDKGSIPDRFSAQQFSDYHSELNMSSLELGDSALYFCATSTGGRSPLHFGNGTRLTVT.

This chain links TRBV6-6 with TRBJ2-3; D is undetermined. V was cut by 2 bases and J by 0 bases, with 9 bases left in between. CDR3 length: 15 amino acids. Germline V gene lookup returns CDR1 MNHNY and CDR2 SVGAGI (reference sequence). CDR3 protein: CASSYEAYSTDTQYF. In DNA form, the CDR3 reads TGTGCCAGCAGTTACGAGGCGTATAGCACAGATACGCAGTATTTT.

In this sample, this clone turned up a few times. The rearrangement links TRBV7-9 to TRBJ2-7; maybe TRBD2 (6 bases). Germline V lookup: CDR1 SEHNR, CDR2 FQNEAQ (reference sequence). This CDR3 region has 15 residues. The V end lost 2 bases, the J end lost 4 bases, and 15 bases lay between the germline ends. This CDR3 reads CASSLRGGEGYEQYF. In nucleotides, the CDR3 is TGTGCCAGCAGCTTAAGAGGAGGGGAAGGTTACGAGCAGTACTTC.

J is TRBJ2-7 and V is TRBV4-2, with 10 nucleotides matching TRBD2. Germline V gene data show CDR1 as LGHNA and CDR2 as YNFKEQ. The length of the CDR3 is 13 residues. With V trimmed by 4 bases and J by 6 bases, 3 bases remained unmatched. The CDR3: CASSRGLASEQYF. CDR3 in DNA: TGTGCCAGCAGCCGGGGACTAGCGAGCGAGCAGTACTTC.